One and the same sample provided the 29 T cell receptor beta chains below, sequenced in a study of cytomegalovirus exposure and HLA in healthy donors. A multiplex PCR was run with 60 Vbeta primers and 13 Jbeta primers. Measured with immunoSEQ multiplex PCR; TCRdb has only the in-frame clones, and not every one. The profile shows roughly 95,000 clones, approximately 80% of them singletons. The material sequenced was PBMCs. The origin of the receptors is a man aged 30 to 45 in good health and CMV-seropositive.

This clone has more than one count but fewer than ten. The rearrangement joins TRBV19 to TRBJ2-2, with a possible D match to TRBD2 (6 bases). With 2 bases removed from V and 5 bases from J, the gap between germline ends came to 15 bases. CDR3 length: 16 residues. The germline V gene encodes CDR1 LNHDA and CDR2 SQIVND (reference sequence). This CDR3 reads CASSITTGVGTGELFF. The DNA for the CDR3 is TGTGCCAGTAGTATAACGACGGGAGTCGGAACCGGGGAGCTGTTTTTT. Complete variable domain (other parts from reference TRBV19 and TRBJ2-2): DGGITQSPKYLFRKEGQNVTLSCEQNLNHDAMYWYRQDPGQGLRLIYYSQIVNDFQKGDIAEGYSVSREKKESFPLTVTSAQKNPTAFYLCASSITTGVGTGELFFGEGSRLTVL.

This sequence joins TRBV12-5 and TRBJ1-5; 8 nucleotides align to TRBD1. From germline, CDR1 is LGHNT and CDR2 FRNRAP. With 1 base clipped from V and 1 base from J, the junction kept 3 bases outside the gene matches. The CDR3 is 16 residues long. The CDR3 nucleotides read TGTGCTAGTGGTTTGGGGGGGACAGGCAGCAATCAGCCCCAGCATTTT. It specifies CASGLGGTGSNQPQHF.

This rearrangement joins TRBV27 to TRBJ2-7; the D is unclear. This CDR3 has 14 residues. Between the trimmed V and J ends, which lost 5 bases and 0 bases, there was a span of 11 bases. Germline lookup yields CDR1 MNHEY and CDR2 SMNVEV (reference sequence). The CDR3 DNA follows: TGTGCCAGCAGTGGCCGAGACACCTCCTACGAGCAGTACTTC. Protein: CASSGRDTSYEQYF.

The chain is built from TRBV21-1 and TRBJ2-7; the D call in the table, TRBD2, was not verified against the DNA. TRBV21-1 is designated a pseudogene. The CDR3 covers 15 residues. This CDR3 is CASSKSAGSPYEQYF. DNA of the CDR3: TGTGCCAGCAGCAAATCGGCCGGGAGCCCCTACGAGCAGTACTTC.

The chain employs TRBV2 and TRBJ1-2, with 8 bases lining up with TRBD1. Germline loops: CDR1 SNHLY, CDR2 FYNNEI. The CDR3 has 13 residues. V shed 1 base, J shed 7 bases, and the junction held 2 bases outside the gene matches. Here the CDR3 reads CASSEDRGSGYTF. The CDR3, as DNA: TGTGCCAGCAGTGAAGACAGGGGGAGTGGCTACACCTTC.

This chain links TRBV5-1 with TRBJ1-1; a weak D match, TRBD1 (5 bases). V dropped 0 bases and J dropped 5 bases, with 11 bases sitting between them. Germline loops: CDR1 SGHRS, CDR2 YFSETQ. The CDR3 runs 14 residues. CDR3 protein: CASSLGPRATEAFF. The CDR3 nucleotides are TGCGCCAGCAGCTTGGGACCCAGGGCGACTGAAGCTTTCTTT.

The chain carries TRBV6-5 and TRBJ1-2; D gene uncertain. This CDR3 contains 16 residues. Trimming cost V 0 bases and J 4 bases, with 15 bases left between them. The germline gives CDR1 MNHEY, CDR2 SVGAGI. The CDR3 is CASSYSMSSGGYGYTF. The DNA of the CDR3 is TGTGCCAGCAGTTACTCGATGTCCAGCGGTGGCTATGGCTACACCTTC.

The rearrangement uses TRBV9 and TRBJ2-1, with D possibly matching TRBD2 (5 bases). V was cut by 0 bases and J by 4 bases, with 14 bases left in between. This CDR3 spans 16 amino acids. The germline V gene has CDR1 SGDLS and CDR2 YYNGEE. Written as DNA, the CDR3 is TGTGCCAGCAGCGTAGAAGGTTCGGGATATTACAATGAGCAGTTCTTC. This sequence encodes CASSVEGSGYYNEQFF. The complete variable domain, with remaining parts taken from reference TRBV9 and TRBJ2-1, reads DSGVTQTPKHLITATGQRVTLRCSPRSGDLSVYWYQQSLDQGLQFLIQYYNGEERAKGNILERFSAQQFPDLHSELNLSSLELGDSALYFCASSVEGSGYYNEQFFGPGTRLTVL.

The chain links TRBV10-3 to TRBJ2-2; 15 bases agree with TRBD2. Germline values: CDR1 ENHRY, CDR2 SYGVKD. This CDR3 is 17 amino acids long. V shed 1 base and J 4 bases; nucleotides not matched to a gene: 1. The CDR3 nucleotides are TGTGCCATCAGTGAGTTGGGACTAGCGGGAGGCACCGGGGAGCTGTTTTTT. Its translation: CAISELGLAGGTGELFF.

V is TRBV10-3 and J is TRBJ1-5, with D hard to call. Germline assignment: CDR1 ENHRY and CDR2 SYGVKD. Trimming shortened V by 3 bases and J by 1 base, and 13 bases separated the two germline ends. The CDR3 has 16 residues. CDR3 sequence: CAISDSGILSNQPQHF. CDR3 sequence (DNA): TGTGCCATCAGTGACTCCGGGATCTTAAGCAATCAGCCCCAGCATTTT.

CDR3 nucleotides: TGTGCCAGTAGTATAGGGACTAGCGGGACGACAGATACGCAGTATTTT. Translation gives CASSIGTSGTTDTQYF. The chain links TRBV19 to TRBJ2-3; 12 bases align to TRBD2. The germline CDR1 and CDR2 sequences are LNHDA and SQIVND (reference sequence). This CDR3 is built from 16 residues. V shed 1 base, J shed 3 bases, and the junction held 2 bases outside the gene matches.

CDR3 DNA: TGTGCCAGCAGCTTAGCCTCCTCCCTAGAGCAGTATTTT. It specifies CASSLASSLEQYF. The chain is built from TRBV7-9 and TRBJ2-3; no reliable D call. CDR1 and CDR2 from the germline V gene are SEHNR and FQNEAQ (reference sequence). The CDR3 runs 13 residues. V dropped 0 bases and J dropped 11 bases, with 12 bases sitting between them.

This clone was seen a few times. This chain joins TRBV7-9 and TRBJ2-2; D perhaps matches TRBD1 (5 bases). Trimming shortened V by 8 bases and J by 2 bases, and 9 bases separated the two germline ends. Germline CDR1 is SEHNR and CDR2 is FQNEAQ (reference sequence). This CDR3 comprises 13 residues. CDR3 in DNA: TGTGCCAGCCCGGACATCAACACCGGGGAGCTGTTTTTT. As protein: CASPDINTGELFF.

The V call is TRBV21-1, the J call TRBJ2-7; the D call in the table, TRBD2, was not verified against the DNA. TRBV21-1 is a pseudogene. This CDR3 is 13 amino acids long. The CDR3 loop is CASREWRCNEQYF. The CDR3 DNA follows: TGTGCCAGCAGGGAATGGAGATGCAACGAGCAGTACTTC.

The CDR3 loop is CASSLGELNSPLHF. DNA of the CDR3: TGTGCCAGCAGTCTCGGAGAGTTGAATTCACCCCTCCACTTT. This chain connects TRBV6-5 to TRBJ1-6, with no clear D. V was trimmed by 5 bases and J by 7 bases, leaving 12 bases between them. Germline CDR1 reads MNHEY; CDR2 reads SVGAGI. This CDR3 has 14 residues.

In this sample, this clone turned up a few times. The rearrangement links TRBV5-6 to TRBJ2-1; D is ambiguous. V was shortened by 3 bases and J by 4 bases, with 2 bases between the two germline ends. The V gene's germline CDR1 is SGHDT and CDR2 YYEEEE. The length of the CDR3 is 11 residues. The CDR3 region has the DNA TGTGCCAGCAGCTCGTACAATGAGCAGTTCTTC. Translation: CASSSYNEQFF. Based on the CDR3 plus reference TRBV5-6 and TRBJ2-1, the full variable domain is DAGVTQSPTHLIKTRGQQVTLRCSPKSGHDTVSWYQQALGQGPQFIFQYYEEEERQRGNFPDRFSGHQFPNYSSELNVNALLLGDSALYLCASSSYNEQFFGPGTRLTVL.

This chain joins TRBV7-9 and TRBJ2-1; D may be TRBD2 (5 bases). The CDR3 covers 13 residues. Per germline, CDR1 SEHNR and CDR2 FQNEAQ (reference sequence). V lost 5 bases and J 8 bases, leaving 13 bases between the germline ends. CDR3 coding DNA: TGTGCCAGCAGCCTTGGACTTATCGATGAGCAGTTCTTC. Protein product: CASSLGLIDEQFF.

The chain links TRBV6-1 to TRBJ1-4, with D perhaps matching TRBD1 (6 bases). The CDR3 sequence is 17 residues long. CDR1 and CDR2 from the germline V gene are MNHNS and SASEGT. V was shortened by 3 bases and J by 0 bases, with 14 bases between the two germline ends. DNA of the CDR3: TGTGCCAGCAGTGAGACAGGCTGGGGGACAACTAATGAAAAACTGTTTTTT. The encoded protein is CASSETGWGTTNEKLFF.

The chain is built from TRBV5-4 and TRBJ2-3; 9 bases are a match to TRBD1. The CDR3 totals 14 residues. V shed 4 bases, J shed 7 bases, and the junction held 7 bases outside the gene matches. Germline V gene data show CDR1 as SGHNT and CDR2 as YYREEE (reference sequence). In DNA, the CDR3 is TGTGCCAGCAGCACGGGACAGGGTATGAATACGCAGTATTTT. Protein sequence: CASSTGQGMNTQYF.

This clone showed up just once. The chain joins TRBV13 to TRBJ1-5; no definite D call. The CDR3 has 14 residues. Per germline, CDR1 PRHDT and CDR2 FYEKMQ (reference sequence). With 0 bases removed from V and 2 bases from J, the gap between germline ends came to 5 bases. For the CDR3, the DNA is TGTGCCAGCAGCTTAGGTGGAGGCAATCAGCCCCAGCATTTT. Translation: CASSLGGGNQPQHF.

The chain joins TRBV7-9 to TRBJ1-5; D call uncertain. V was pared by 8 bases and J by 11 bases, with 16 bases between. This CDR3 contains 12 residues. Germline CDR1 is SEHNR and CDR2 is FQNEAQ (reference sequence). CDR3 DNA: TGTGCCAGCTCGGATCAGCGGGAAACCCAGCATTTT. Protein: CASSDQRETQHF.

The chain links TRBV2 to TRBJ2-2; the D is unclear. The CDR3 is 14 amino acids. The V gene lost 6 bases and the J gene lost 0 bases, with 8 bases spanning the gap. Germline CDR1 is SNHLY and CDR2 is FYNNEI. CDR3 sequence reads: CASRVDTNTGELFF. The CDR3 coding sequence is TGTGCCAGCAGGGTTGACACGAACACCGGGGAGCTGTTTTTT.

This sequence joins TRBV2 and TRBJ2-3; maybe TRBD2 (6 bases). CDR1 SNHLY and CDR2 FYNNEI come from the germline V gene. The CDR3 runs to 13 residues. The ends were cut back, 6 bases at V and 2 bases at J, with 9 bases in the middle. The CDR3 spells CASREGFTDTQYF. CDR3 nucleotide sequence: TGTGCCAGCAGGGAGGGTTTCACAGATACGCAGTATTTT. Full variable domain (outside the CDR3, taken from reference TRBV2 and TRBJ2-3): EPEVTQTPSHQVTQMGQEVILRCVPISNHLYFYWYRQILGQKVEFLVSFYNNEISEKSEIFDDQFSVERPDGSNFTLKIRSTKLEDSAMYFCASREGFTDTQYFGPGTRLTVL.

J is TRBJ2-2 and V is TRBV29-1; 7 positions agree with TRBD1. The ends lost 7 bases at V and 4 bases at J; junction bases unmatched: 3. The CDR3 spans 12 residues. CDR1 and CDR2 (germline): SQVTM, ANQGSEA. The CDR3 loop reads CSAHRGTGELFF. CDR3 coding DNA: TGCAGCGCACACAGGGGCACCGGGGAGCTGTTTTTT.

Concerning this clone itself: The sample contains more than one DNA sequence encoding this CDR3. The rearrangement joins TRBV30 to TRBJ2-5, with unresolved D. V lost 0 bases and J 5 bases, leaving 10 bases between the germline ends. CDR1 GTSNPN and CDR2 SVGIG come from the germline V gene (reference sequence). This CDR3 has 13 amino acids. The CDR3 spells CAWSVELLETQYF. The CDR3 DNA follows: TGTGCCTGGAGTGTTGAACTCCTGGAGACCCAGTACTTC.

CDR3 in amino acids: CASSSLNSNQPQHF. For the CDR3, the DNA is TGTGCCAGCAGTTCACTGAATAGCAATCAGCCCCAGCATTTT. The chain is built from TRBV28 and TRBJ1-5; the D is unclear. The CDR3 runs to 14 residues. Trimming cost V 4 bases and J 0 bases, with 7 bases left between them. Germline V gene sequence: CDR1 MDHEN, CDR2 SYDVKM.

This sequence joins TRBV7-3 and TRBJ2-3, with D possibly being TRBD1 (6 bases). CDR3 length equals 15 residues. CDR1 is SGHTA and CDR2 is FQGTGA in the germline V gene. V gave up 5 bases and J gave up 4 bases, with 16 bases separating them. The CDR3 region is CASSPQGIGADTQYF. The DNA for the CDR3 is TGTGCCAGCAGCCCTCAGGGGATCGGGGCAGATACGCAGTATTTT.

Written as DNA, the CDR3 is TGTGCCAGCAGCTCTAGCGGGGGGTCCTACAATGAGCAGTTCTTC. It codes for CASSSSGGSYNEQFF. The chain has TRBV7-6 and TRBJ2-1; TRBD2 aligns across 11 bases. V was clipped by 4 bases and J by 1 base; unmatched bases: 0. Germline V gene lookup returns CDR1 SGHVS and CDR2 FNYEAQ. This CDR3 comprises 15 residues.

The J gene is TRBJ2-3, the V gene TRBV28; D is undetermined. CDR1 is MDHEN and CDR2 is SYDVKM in the germline V gene. The CDR3 is made up of 13 amino acids. V lost 7 bases to trimming and J lost 2 bases, with 10 bases between them. In DNA, the CDR3 is TGTGCCAGCAAAAGCTATCCCACAGATACGCAGTATTTT. This gives the protein CASKSYPTDTQYF.